This T cell receptor beta chain was sequenced in a study of T-cell memory formation after mild COVID-19. At the level of the study: For the most part, TCR clusters were specific to one donor.

The table lists this clonotype with many counts. Antigen unknown. TCRdb re-analysed the 5' RACE reads in MiXCR, keeping a single row per CDR3 protein. The table includes more than 450,000 distinct CDR3 sequences, about a sixth detected once. Study conclusions and caveats: Clones contracting across day 15 to 85 had a balanced CD4/CD8 profile; later expanding clones leaned CD4+. The pre-infection memory compartment contained some responding clones, suggesting cross-reactive memory joined. CD4+ clones that contracted lay mainly in CM and EM; CD8+ ones lay in EMRA.

J was trimmed by 6 bases and V by 7 bases; bases with no gene match: 8. The CDR3 covers 13 residues. Germline-derived CDR1 and CDR2 are DFQATT and SNEGSKA (reference sequence). The clonotype comes from an adult woman who had mild COVID-19 (a few samples of this study predate the infection). Cell type and time point are not known. Source material: PBMCs or a T cell subset sorted from them (not recorded which). The V and J genes are TRBV20-1 and TRBJ2-1, with 8 bases that match TRBD1. The CDR3 loop is CSVLRQGFNEQFF. CDR3 bases: TGCAGTGTGCTTCGACAGGGGTTCAATGAGCAGTTCTTC.